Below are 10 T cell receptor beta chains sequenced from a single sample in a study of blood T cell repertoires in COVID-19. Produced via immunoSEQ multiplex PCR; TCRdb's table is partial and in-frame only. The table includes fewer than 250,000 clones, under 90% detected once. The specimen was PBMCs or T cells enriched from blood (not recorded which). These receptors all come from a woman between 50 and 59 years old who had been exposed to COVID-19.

This chain's CDR3 is CASSPGLAGETQYF. CDR3 nucleotide sequence: TGTGCCAGCAGCCCCGGACTAGCGGGAGAGACCCAGTACTTC. The rearrangement joins TRBV5-6 to TRBJ2-5; TRBD2 matches 11 bases. Germline assignment: CDR1 SGHDT and CDR2 YYEEEE. This CDR3 is built from 14 residues. The V and J ends lost 4 bases and 4 bases, in that order; junction bases with no gene match: 3.

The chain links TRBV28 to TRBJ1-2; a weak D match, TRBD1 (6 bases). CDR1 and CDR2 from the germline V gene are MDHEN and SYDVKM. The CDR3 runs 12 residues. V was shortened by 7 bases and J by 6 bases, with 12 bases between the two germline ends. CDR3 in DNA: TGTGCCAGCACCCTTAACAGGGATGGCTACACCTTC. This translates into CASTLNRDGYTF.

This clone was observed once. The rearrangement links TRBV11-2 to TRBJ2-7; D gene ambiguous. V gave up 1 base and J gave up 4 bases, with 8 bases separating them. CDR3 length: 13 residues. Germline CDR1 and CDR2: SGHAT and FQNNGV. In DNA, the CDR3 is TGTGCCAGCAGCTTAGCACTACTTTACGAGCAGTACTTC. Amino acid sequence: CASSLALLYEQYF.

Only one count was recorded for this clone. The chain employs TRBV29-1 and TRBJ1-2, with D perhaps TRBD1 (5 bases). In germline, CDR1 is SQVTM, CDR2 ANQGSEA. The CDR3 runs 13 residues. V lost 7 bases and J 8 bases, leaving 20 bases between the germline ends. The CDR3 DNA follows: TGCAGCGGGTACCCACTGGGGCAGGGCGGCTACACCTTC. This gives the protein CSGYPLGQGGYTF.

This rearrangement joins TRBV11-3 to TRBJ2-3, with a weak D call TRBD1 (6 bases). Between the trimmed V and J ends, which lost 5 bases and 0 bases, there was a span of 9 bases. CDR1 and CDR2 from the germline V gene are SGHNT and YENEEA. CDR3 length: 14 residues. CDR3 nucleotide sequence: TGTGCCAGCAGCAAGGGACAAAGCACAGATACGCAGTATTTT. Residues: CASSKGQSTDTQYF.

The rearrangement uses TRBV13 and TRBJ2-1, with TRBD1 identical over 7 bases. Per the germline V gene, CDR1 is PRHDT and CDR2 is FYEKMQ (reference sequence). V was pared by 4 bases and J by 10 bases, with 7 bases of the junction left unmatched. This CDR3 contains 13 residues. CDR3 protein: CASSSYRGFEQFF. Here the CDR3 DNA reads TGTGCCAGCAGCTCCTACAGGGGATTCGAGCAGTTCTTC.

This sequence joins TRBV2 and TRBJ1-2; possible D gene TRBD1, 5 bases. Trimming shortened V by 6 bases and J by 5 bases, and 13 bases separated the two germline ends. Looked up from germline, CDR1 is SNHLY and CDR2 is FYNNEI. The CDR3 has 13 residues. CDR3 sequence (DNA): TGTGCCAGCAGCCCTGACGACAGTTATGGCTACACCTTC. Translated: CASSPDDSYGYTF.

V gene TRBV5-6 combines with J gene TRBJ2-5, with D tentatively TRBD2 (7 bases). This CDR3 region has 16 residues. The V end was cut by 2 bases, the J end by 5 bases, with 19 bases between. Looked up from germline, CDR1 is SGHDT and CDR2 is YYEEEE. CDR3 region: CASSFGLGGAWETQYF. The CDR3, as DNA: TGTGCCAGCAGCTTTGGCCTGGGGGGGGCCTGGGAGACCCAGTACTTC.

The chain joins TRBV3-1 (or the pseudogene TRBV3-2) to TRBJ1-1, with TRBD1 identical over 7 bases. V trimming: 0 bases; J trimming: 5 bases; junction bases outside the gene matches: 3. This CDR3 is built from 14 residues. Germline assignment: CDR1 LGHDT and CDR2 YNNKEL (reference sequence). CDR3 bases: TGTGCCAGCAGCCAAGATAGGGGGCTAACTGAAGCTTTCTTT. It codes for CASSQDRGLTEAFF.

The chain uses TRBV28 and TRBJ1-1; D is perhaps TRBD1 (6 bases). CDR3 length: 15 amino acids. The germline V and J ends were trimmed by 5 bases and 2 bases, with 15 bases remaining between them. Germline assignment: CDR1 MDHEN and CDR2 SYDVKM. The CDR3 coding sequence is TGTGCCAGCAGTCAGGGGCCAAACACCAACACTGAAGCTTTCTTT. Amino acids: CASSQGPNTNTEAFF.